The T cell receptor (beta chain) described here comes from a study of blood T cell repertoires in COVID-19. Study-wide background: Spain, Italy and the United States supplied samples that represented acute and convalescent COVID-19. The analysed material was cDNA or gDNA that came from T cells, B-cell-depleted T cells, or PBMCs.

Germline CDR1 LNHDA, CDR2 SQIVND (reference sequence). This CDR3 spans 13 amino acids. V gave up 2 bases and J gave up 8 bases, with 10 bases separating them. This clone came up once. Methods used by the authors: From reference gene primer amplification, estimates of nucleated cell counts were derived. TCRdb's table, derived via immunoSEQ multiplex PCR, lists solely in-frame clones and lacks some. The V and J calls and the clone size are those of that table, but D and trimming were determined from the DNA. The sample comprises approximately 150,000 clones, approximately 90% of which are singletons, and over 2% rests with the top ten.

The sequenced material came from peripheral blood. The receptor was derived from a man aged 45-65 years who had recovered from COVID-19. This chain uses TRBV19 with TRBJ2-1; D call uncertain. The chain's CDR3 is CASSISLEYEQFF. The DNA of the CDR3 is TGTGCCAGTAGTATATCCCTGGAGTATGAGCAGTTCTTC.